The clone carrying this TCR beta chain has ten or more counts. Its antigen is unknown. The lymph nodes were axillary draining lymph nodes from breast cancer patients. The CDR3 is 13 residues long. V lost 3 bases, J lost 2 bases, and 9 bases lay in between. Germline CDR1 DFQATT, CDR2 SNEGSKA (reference sequence). The data were taken from a study of breast tumors, draining lymph nodes, adjacent tissues. Overall study results and limits: The lymph node origin of tumor T cells was framed as consistent with a hypothesis, not demonstrated. Most tumor T cells seemingly derive from lymph node, then expand in tumor. Compared with lymph nodes, tumors were less diverse; compared with nontumor tissue, more.

TCRdb redid the calling of the multiplex PCR reads with MiXCR, one entry per CDR3 protein. The sample has 100,000 to 150,000 distinct CDR3 sequences; approximately 20% are singletons. The chain employs TRBV20-1 and TRBJ2-3, with D possibly matching TRBD2 (6 bases). Sequencing was performed on axillary lymph node tissue. The sequence came from a female donor with breast cancer. Some clones in this sample may be carry-over from other donors' samples. The CDR3 DNA reads TGCAGTGCTAGGGAGCGGGTCACAGATACGCAGTATTTT. Translated, it gives CSARERVTDTQYF.